This TCR beta chain was identified in a study of cytomegalovirus exposure and HLA in healthy donors. The CDR3 runs to 15 residues. V was shortened by 0 bases and J by 1 base, with 10 bases between the two germline ends. Germline-derived CDR1 and CDR2 are SGHDT and YYEEEE. Assay used: immunoSEQ multiplex PCR; TCRdb lists only in-frame clones, some missing. The sample includes over 200,000 clones, less than 85% of them seen just once. The sample holds one count of this clone. What it recognizes is unknown. Study outcomes and limitations: Overall, approximately 150 TCR beta chains were annotated as cytomegalovirus-associated. Three chains linked to CMV were shown in vitro to be specific for CMV antigens.

The origin of this receptor is a woman under 30 in good health and CMV-seronegative. Sequenced sample: PBMCs. The gene calls are TRBV5-6 and TRBJ1-1; TRBD1 might be the D (6 bases). CDR3 sequence (DNA): TGTGCCAGCAGCTTGGTCGTACAGGGGAACACTGAAGCTTTCTTT. Protein product: CASSLVVQGNTEAFF.